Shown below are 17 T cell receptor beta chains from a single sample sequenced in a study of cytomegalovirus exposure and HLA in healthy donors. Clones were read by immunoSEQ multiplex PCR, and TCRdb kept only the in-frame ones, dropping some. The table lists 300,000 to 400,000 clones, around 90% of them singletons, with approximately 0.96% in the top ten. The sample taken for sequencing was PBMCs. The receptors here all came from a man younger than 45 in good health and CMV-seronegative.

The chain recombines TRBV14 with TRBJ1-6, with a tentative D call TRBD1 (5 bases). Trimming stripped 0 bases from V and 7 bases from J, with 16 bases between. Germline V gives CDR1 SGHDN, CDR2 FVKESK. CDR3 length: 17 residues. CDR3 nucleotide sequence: TGTGCCAGCAGCCAAGATCTCCCCAGGGCGCCGAATTCACCCCTCCACTTT. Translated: CASSQDLPRAPNSPLHF.

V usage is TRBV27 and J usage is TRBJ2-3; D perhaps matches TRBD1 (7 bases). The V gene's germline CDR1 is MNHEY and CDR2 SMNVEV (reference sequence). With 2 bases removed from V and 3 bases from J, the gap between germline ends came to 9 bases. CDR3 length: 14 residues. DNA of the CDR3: TGTGCCAGCAGTTTACAGGGGGGTACAGATACGCAGTATTTT. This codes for CASSLQGGTDTQYF.

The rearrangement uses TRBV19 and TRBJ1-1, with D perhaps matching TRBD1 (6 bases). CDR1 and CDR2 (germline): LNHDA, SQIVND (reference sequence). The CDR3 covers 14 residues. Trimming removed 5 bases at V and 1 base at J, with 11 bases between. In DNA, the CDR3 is TGTGCCAGTAGTCCCGGGACAACGAACACTGAAGCTTTCTTT. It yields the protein CASSPGTTNTEAFF.

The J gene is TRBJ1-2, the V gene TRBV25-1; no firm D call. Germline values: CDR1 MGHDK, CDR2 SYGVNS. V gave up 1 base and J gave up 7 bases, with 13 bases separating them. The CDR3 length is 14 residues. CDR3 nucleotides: TGTGCCAGCAGTGAATTTGCGTTCCGAGGTGGCTACACCTTC. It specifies CASSEFAFRGGYTF.

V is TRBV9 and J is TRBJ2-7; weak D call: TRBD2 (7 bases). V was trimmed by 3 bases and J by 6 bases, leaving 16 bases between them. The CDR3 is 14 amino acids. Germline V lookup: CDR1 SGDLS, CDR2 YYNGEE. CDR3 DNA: TGTGCCAGCAGCGGAGGGGGGGACTTTCTCGAGCAGTACTTC. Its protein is CASSGGGDFLEQYF.

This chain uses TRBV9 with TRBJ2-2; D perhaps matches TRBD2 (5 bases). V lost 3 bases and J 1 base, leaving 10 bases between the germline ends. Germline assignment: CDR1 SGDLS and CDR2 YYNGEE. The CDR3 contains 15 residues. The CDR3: CASSARTGNTGELFF. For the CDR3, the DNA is TGTGCCAGCAGCGCCCGGACTGGGAACACCGGGGAGCTGTTTTTT.

Written as DNA, the CDR3 is TGTGCCATCAGTGAGCCAGGACTAGCCAATGAGCAGTTCTTC. This codes for CAISEPGLANEQFF. The chain combines TRBV10-3 with TRBJ2-1, with 8 bases lining up with TRBD2. J gave up 6 bases and V 2 bases, and 3 bases lay outside the gene matches. Germline CDR1 ENHRY, CDR2 SYGVKD. CDR3 length: 14 residues.

CDR3 sequence reads: CASSEYGRLNYGYTF. As DNA, the CDR3 is TGTGCCAGCAGTGAATATGGCAGGCTGAACTATGGCTACACCTTC. The chain has TRBV25-1 and TRBJ1-2; D call uncertain. With 0 bases removed from V and 2 bases from J, the gap between germline ends came to 10 bases. Germline-derived CDR1 and CDR2 are MGHDK and SYGVNS. The CDR3 totals 15 residues.

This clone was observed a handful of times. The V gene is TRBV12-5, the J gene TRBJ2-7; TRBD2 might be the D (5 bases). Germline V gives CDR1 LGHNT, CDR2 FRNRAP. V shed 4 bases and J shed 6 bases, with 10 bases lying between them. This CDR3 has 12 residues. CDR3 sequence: CASGWEWAEQYF. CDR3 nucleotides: TGTGCTAGTGGTTGGGAGTGGGCCGAGCAGTACTTC.

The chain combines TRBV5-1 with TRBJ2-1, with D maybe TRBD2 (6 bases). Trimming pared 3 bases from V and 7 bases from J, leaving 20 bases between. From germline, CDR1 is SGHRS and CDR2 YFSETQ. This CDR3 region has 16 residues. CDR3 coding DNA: TGCGCCAGCAGCTCCCCTCCGGGGGTACCAACAAATGAGCAGTTCTTC. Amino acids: CASSSPPGVPTNEQFF.

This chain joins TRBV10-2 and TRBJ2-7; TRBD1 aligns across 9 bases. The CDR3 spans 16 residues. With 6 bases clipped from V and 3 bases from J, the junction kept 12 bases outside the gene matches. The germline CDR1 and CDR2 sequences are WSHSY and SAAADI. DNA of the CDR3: TGCGCCAGCAGCTCTCAGGGACAGGGTGTCAGCTACGAGCAGTACTTC. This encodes CASSSQGQGVSYEQYF.

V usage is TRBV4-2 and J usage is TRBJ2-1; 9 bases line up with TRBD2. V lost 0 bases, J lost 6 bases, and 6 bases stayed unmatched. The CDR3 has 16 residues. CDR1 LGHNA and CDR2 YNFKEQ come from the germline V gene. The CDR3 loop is CASSQDSSSGANEQFF. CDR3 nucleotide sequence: TGTGCCAGCAGCCAAGATTCGTCTAGCGGGGCCAATGAGCAGTTCTTC.

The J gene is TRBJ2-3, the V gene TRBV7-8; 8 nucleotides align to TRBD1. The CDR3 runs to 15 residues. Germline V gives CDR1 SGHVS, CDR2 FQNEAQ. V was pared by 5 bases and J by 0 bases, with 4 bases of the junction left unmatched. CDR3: CASSPGQASTDTQYF. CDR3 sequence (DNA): TGTGCCAGCAGCCCGGGACAGGCGAGCACAGATACGCAGTATTTT. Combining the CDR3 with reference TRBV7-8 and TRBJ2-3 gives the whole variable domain GAGVSQSPRYKVAKRGQDVALRCDPISGHVSLFWYQQALGQGPEFLTYFQNEAQLDKSGLPSDRFFAERPEGSVSTLKIQRTQQEDSAVYLCASSPGQASTDTQYFGPGTRLTVL.

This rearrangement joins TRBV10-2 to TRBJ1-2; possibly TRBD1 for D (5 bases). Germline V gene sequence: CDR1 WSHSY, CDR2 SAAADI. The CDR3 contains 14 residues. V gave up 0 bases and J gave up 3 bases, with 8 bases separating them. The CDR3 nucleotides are TGCGCCAGCAGTGAGTCGGGGCAGCACTATGGCTACACCTTC. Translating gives CASSESGQHYGYTF.

The CDR3 protein is CASSDRLAGTYEQYF. The CDR3 region has the DNA TGTGCCAGCAGTGATCGACTAGCGGGGACTTACGAGCAGTACTTC. V is TRBV6-1 and J is TRBJ2-7; 11 bases agree with TRBD2. Germline CDR1 reads MNHNS; CDR2 reads SASEGT. Losses at the gene ends were 3 bases for V and 4 bases for J; bases not matched to a gene: 5. The CDR3 spans 15 residues.

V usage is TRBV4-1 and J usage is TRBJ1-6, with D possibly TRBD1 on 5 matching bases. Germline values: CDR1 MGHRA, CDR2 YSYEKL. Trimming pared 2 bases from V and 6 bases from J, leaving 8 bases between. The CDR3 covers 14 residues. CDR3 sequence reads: CASSQKGSNSPLHF. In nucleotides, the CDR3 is TGCGCCAGCAGCCAAAAGGGGTCTAATTCACCCCTCCACTTT.

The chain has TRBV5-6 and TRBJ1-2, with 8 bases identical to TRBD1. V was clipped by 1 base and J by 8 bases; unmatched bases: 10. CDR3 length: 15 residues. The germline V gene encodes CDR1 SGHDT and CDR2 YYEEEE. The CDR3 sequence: CASSLRTGTGPGYTF. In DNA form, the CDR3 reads TGTGCCAGCAGCTTGCGTACAGGGACAGGACCCGGCTACACCTTC.